In this sample, the clone carrying this TCR beta chain turned up once. With 8 bases clipped from V and 5 bases from J, the junction kept 10 bases outside the gene matches. Germline V gives CDR1 ENHRY, CDR2 SYGVKD. CDR3 length: 15 amino acids. This record comes from a study of T cell responses to AZD1222 COVID-19 vaccine. Assay: immunoSEQ multiplex PCR; the TCRdb copy retains only in-frame clones and omits some. The sample contains about 120,000 clones, approximately 85% of which appear only once. The chain is built from TRBV10-3 and TRBJ2-3; 10 positions match TRBD2. The sequence was obtained from an adult in good health. The source was peripheral blood, collected on day 0 of MenACWY control vaccination. The CDR3 loop is CAISRAGGLQDTQYF. DNA for the CDR3: TGTGCCATCTCCAGAGCGGGGGGGCTACAAGATACGCAGTATTTT.